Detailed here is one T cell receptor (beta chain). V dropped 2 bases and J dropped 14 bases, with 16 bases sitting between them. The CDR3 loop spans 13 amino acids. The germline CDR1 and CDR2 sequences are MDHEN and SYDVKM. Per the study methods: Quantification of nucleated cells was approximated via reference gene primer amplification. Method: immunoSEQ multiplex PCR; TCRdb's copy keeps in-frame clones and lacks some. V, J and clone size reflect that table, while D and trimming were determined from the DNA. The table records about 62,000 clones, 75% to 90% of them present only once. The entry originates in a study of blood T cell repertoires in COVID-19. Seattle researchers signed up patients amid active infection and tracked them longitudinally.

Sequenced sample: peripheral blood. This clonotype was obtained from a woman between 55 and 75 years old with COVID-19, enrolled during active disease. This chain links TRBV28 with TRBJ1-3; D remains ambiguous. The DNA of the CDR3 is TGTGCCAGCAGTTTACAATCCCCCCCAGTCGTATATTTT. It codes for CASSLQSPPVVYF.